The source of this TCR beta chain is a study of T-cell reconstitution after alpha-beta-depleted transplantation in children. Study conclusions and caveats: Surviving recipient T cells and thymic progenitors accounted for the high day-60 TCRbeta diversity observed in some patients. Among T cells one year after transplant, newly produced cells accounted for most counts and diversity.

The germline V gene has CDR1 DFQATT and CDR2 SNEGSKA (reference sequence). The CDR3 has 12 amino acids. V was shortened by 7 bases and J by 10 bases, with 17 bases between the two germline ends. With regard to this clonotype: Its specificity is unknown.

Unique molecular identifiers were incorporated when the TCRbeta library was constructed. A single record per CDR3 protein comes from TCRdb applying MiXCR to the PCR reads. Of some 150,000 distinct CDR3 sequences listed, 8% to 10% were seen once; the top ten hold roughly 20%. The clonotype originates from a female patient aged 2 to 10 who had a stem cell transplant for congenital amegakaryocytic thrombocytopenia, so the T cells may come from the graft donor. Sequenced material: PBMCs, mostly from graft donor cells, taken 180 days after TCRalphabeta/CD19-depleted stem cell transplant. The chain uses TRBV20-1 and TRBJ2-1, with D unclear. CDR3 sequence (DNA): TGCAGTGACGACCCCTGGCGCGACGAGCAGTTCTTC. This codes for CSDDPWRDEQFF.